This T cell receptor (beta chain) was documented in a study of blood T cell repertoires in COVID-19. Overall study: PBMCs, B-cell-depleted T cells, or T cells provided the cDNA or gDNA that made up the material.

Method: immunoSEQ multiplex PCR; TCRdb's copy keeps in-frame clones and lacks some. The sample records about 200,000 clones, roughly 73% being singletons. CDR3 length: 11 amino acids. V lost 3 bases, J lost 7 bases, and 8 bases lay in between. Germline lookup yields CDR1 SGHRS and CDR2 YFSETQ. The V gene is TRBV5-1, the J gene TRBJ2-7; D perhaps matches TRBD2 (6 bases). Specimen: peripheral blood. This receptor was taken from a woman of 80 years or more with active or convalescent COVID-19. The CDR3 loop reads CASSSGGEQYF. The CDR3 DNA is TGCGCCAGCAGCTCAGGAGGGGAGCAGTACTTC.